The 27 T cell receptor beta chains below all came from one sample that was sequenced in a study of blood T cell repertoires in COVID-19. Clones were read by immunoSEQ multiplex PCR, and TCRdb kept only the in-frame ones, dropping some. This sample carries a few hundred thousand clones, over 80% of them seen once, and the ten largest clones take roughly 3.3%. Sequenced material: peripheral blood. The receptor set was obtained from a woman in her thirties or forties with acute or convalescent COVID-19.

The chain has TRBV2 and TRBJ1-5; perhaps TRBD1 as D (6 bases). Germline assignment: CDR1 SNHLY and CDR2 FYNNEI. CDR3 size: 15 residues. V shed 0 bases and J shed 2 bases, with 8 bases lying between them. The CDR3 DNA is TGTGCCAGCAGTGAAGCCCACAGGGGCAATCAGCCCCAGCATTTT. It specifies CASSEAHRGNQPQHF.

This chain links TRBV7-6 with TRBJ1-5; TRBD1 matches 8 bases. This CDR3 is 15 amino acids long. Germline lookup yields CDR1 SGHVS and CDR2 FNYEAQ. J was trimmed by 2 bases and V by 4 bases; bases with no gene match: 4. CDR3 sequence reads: CASSSPQGGNQPQHF. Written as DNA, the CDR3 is TGTGCCAGCAGCTCTCCACAGGGGGGCAATCAGCCCCAGCATTTT.

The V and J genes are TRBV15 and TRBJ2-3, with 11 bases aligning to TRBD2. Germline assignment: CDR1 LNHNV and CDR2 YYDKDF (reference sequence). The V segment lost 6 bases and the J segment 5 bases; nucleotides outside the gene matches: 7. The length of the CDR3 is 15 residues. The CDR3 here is CATRRLAGKGDTQYF. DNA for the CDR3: TGTGCCACCAGAAGACTAGCGGGGAAGGGAGATACGCAGTATTTT.

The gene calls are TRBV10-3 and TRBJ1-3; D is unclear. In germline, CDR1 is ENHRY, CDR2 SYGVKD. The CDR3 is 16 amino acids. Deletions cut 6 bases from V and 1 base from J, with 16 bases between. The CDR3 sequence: CAIRPWSFGSGNTIYF. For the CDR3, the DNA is TGTGCCATCAGGCCTTGGAGCTTCGGTTCTGGAAACACCATATATTTT.

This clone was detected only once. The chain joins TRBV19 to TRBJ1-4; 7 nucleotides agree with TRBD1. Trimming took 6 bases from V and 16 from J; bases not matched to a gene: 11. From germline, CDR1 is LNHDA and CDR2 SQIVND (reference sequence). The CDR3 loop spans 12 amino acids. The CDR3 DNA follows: TGTGCCAGTAGCCAAAGTTCCGGGACAGAGTTTTTT. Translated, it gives CASSQSSGTEFF. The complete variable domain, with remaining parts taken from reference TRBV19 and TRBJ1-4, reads DGGITQSPKYLFRKEGQNVTLSCEQNLNHDAMYWYRQDPGQGLRLIYYSQIVNDFQKGDIAEGYSVSREKKESFPLTVTSAQKNPTAFYLCASSQSSGTEFFGSGTQLSVL.

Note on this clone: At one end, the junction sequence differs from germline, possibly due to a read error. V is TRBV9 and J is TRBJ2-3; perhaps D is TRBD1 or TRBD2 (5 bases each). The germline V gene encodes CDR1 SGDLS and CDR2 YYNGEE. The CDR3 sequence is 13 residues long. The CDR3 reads CASSVEGPDTQYF. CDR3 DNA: TGTGCCAGCAGTGTAGAGGGGCCTGATACGCAGTATTTT.

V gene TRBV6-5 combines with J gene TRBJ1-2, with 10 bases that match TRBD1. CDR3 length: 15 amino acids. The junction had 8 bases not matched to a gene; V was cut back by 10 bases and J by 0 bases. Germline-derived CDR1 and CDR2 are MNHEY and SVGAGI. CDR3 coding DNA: TGTGCCACTACTATGGGGACAGGGGCTAACTATGGCTACACCTTC. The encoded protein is CATTMGTGANYGYTF.

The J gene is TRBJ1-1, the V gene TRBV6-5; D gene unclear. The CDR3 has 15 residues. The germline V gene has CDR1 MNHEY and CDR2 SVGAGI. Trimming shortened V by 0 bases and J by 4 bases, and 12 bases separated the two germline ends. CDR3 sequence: CASSYSGARITEAFF. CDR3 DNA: TGTGCCAGCAGTTACTCGGGCGCACGGATCACTGAAGCTTTCTTT.

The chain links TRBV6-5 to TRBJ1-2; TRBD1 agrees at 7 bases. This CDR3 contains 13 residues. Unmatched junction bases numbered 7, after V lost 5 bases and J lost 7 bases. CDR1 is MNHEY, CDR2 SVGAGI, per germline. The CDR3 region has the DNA TGTGCCAGCAGTCCGACAGGGAGCGTTGGCTACACCTTC. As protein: CASSPTGSVGYTF.

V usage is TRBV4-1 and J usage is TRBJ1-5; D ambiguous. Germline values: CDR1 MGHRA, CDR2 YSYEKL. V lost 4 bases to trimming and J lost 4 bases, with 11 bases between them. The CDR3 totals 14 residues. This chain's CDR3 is CASSLKTENQPQHF. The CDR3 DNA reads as TGCGCCAGCAGCCTAAAGACGGAGAATCAGCCCCAGCATTTT.

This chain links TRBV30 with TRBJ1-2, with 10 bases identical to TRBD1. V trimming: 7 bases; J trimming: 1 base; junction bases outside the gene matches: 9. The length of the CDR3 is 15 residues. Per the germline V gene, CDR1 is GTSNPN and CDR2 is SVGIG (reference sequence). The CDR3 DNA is TGTGCCTCTCCGGGACAGGGGTCTGGTAACTATGGCTACACCTTC. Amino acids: CASPGQGSGNYGYTF.

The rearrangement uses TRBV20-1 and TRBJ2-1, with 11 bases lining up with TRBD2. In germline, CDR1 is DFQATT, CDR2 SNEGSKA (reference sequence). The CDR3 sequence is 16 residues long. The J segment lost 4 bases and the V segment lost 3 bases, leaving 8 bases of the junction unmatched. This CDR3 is CSASSSGGLWYNEQFF. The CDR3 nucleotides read TGCAGTGCTAGTTCTAGCGGGGGGCTTTGGTACAATGAGCAGTTCTTC.

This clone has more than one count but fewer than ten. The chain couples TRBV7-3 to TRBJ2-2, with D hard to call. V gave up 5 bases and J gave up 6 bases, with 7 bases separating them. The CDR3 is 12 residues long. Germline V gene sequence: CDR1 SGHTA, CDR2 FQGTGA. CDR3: CASSPQAGELFF. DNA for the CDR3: TGTGCCAGCAGCCCCCAGGCCGGGGAGCTGTTTTTT. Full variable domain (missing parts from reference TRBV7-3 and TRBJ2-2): GAGVSQTPSNKVTEKGKYVELRCDPISGHTALYWYRQSLGQGPEFLIYFQGTGAADDSGLPNDRFFAVRPEGSVSTLKIQRTERGDSAVYLCASSPQAGELFFGEGSRLTVL.

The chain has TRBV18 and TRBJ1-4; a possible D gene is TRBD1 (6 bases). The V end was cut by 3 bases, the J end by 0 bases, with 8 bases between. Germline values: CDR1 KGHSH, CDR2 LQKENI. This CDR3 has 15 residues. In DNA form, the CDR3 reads TGTGCCAGCTCACCCAACAGGGCAACTAATGAAAAACTGTTTTTT. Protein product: CASSPNRATNEKLFF.

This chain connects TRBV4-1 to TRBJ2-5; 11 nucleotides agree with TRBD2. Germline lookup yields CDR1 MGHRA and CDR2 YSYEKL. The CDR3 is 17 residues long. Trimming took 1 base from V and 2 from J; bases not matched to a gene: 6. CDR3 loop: CASSQVLAGGRQETQYF. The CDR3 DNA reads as TGCGCCAGCAGCCAAGTCCTAGCGGGGGGACGACAAGAGACCCAGTACTTC.

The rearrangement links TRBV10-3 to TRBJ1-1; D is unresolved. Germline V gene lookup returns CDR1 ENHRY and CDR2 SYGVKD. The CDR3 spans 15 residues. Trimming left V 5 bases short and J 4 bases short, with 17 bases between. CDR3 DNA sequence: TGTGCCATCAGTCCCTCGGTAGAGGTCGGCACTGAAGCTTTCTTT. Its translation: CAISPSVEVGTEAFF.

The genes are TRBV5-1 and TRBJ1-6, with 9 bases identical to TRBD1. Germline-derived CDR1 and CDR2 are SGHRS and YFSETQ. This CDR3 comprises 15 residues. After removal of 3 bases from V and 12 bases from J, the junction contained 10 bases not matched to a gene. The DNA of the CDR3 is TGCGCCAGCAGCTCCCTGGGACAGGGAGAAGGACCCCTCCACTTT. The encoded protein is CASSSLGQGEGPLHF.

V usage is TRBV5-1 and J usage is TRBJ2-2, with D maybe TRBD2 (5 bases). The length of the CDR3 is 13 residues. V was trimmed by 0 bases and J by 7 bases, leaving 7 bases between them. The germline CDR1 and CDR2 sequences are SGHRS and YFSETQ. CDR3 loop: CASSLAGVGELFF. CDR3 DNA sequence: TGCGCCAGCAGCTTGGCCGGGGTCGGGGAGCTGTTTTTT. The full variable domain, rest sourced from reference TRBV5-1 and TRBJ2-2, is KAGVTQTPRYLIKTRGQQVTLSCSPISGHRSVSWYQQTPGQGLQFLFEYFSETQRNKGNFPGRFSGRQFSNSRSEMNVSTLELGDSALYLCASSLAGVGELFFGEGSRLTVL.

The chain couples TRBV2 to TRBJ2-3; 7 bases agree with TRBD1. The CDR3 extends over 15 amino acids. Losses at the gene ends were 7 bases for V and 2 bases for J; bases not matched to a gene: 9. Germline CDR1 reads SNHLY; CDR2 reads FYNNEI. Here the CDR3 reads CASKNRGGNTDTQYF. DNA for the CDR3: TGTGCCAGCAAAAACAGGGGCGGAAACACAGATACGCAGTATTTT. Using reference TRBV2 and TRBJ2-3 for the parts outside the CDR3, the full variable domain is EPEVTQTPSHQVTQMGQEVILRCVPISNHLYFYWYRQILGQKVEFLVSFYNNEISEKSEIFDDQFSVERPDGSNFTLKIRSTKLEDSAMYFCASKNRGGNTDTQYFGPGTRLTVL.

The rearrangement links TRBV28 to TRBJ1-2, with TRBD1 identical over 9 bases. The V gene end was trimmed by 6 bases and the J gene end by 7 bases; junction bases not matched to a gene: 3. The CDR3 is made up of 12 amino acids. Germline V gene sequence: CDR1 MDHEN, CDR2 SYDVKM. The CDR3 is CASRGQGIGYTF. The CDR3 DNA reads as TGTGCCAGCAGGGGACAGGGAATTGGCTACACCTTC.

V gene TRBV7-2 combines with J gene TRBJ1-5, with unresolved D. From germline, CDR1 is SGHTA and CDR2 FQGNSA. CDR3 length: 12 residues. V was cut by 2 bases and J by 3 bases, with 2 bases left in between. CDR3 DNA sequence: TGTGCCAGCAGCTTACTCAATCAGCCCCAGCATTTT. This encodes CASSLLNQPQHF.

The CDR3 loop is CASSSFRGLDSKDPGYDYGYTF. The DNA of the CDR3 is TGTGCCAGCAGCTCATTCCGAGGTTTGGATTCGAAAGATCCGGGGTATGACTATGGCTACACCTTC. The chain employs TRBV7-6 and TRBJ1-2; D gene ambiguous. V lost 4 bases and J lost 3, with 36 bases in between. Germline assignment: CDR1 SGHVS and CDR2 FNYEAQ. This CDR3 contains 22 residues.

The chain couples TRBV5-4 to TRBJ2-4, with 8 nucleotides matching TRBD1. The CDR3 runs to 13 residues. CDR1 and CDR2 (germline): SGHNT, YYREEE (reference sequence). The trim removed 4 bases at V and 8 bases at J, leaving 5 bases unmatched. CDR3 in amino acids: CASSLQGGDIQYF. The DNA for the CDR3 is TGTGCCAGCAGCCTACAGGGGGGTGACATTCAGTACTTC.

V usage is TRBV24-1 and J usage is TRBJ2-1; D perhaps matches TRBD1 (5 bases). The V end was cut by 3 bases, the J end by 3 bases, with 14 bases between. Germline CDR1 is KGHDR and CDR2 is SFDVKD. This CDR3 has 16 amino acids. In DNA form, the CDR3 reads TGTGCCACCAGTGATGGGCCCAGGGCAATCTACAATGAGCAGTTCTTC. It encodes CATSDGPRAIYNEQFF.

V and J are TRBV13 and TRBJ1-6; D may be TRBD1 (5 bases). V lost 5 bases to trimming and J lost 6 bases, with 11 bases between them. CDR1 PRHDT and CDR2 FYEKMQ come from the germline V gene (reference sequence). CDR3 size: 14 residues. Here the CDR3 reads CASSLQVLNSPLHF. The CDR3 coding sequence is TGTGCCAGCAGCCTACAGGTACTTAATTCACCCCTCCACTTT. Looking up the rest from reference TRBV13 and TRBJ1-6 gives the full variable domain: AAGVIQSPRHLIKEKRETATLKCYPIPRHDTVYWYQQGPGQDPQFLISFYEKMQSDKGSIPDRFSAQQFSDYHSELNMSSLELGDSALYFCASSLQVLNSPLHFGNGTRLTVT.

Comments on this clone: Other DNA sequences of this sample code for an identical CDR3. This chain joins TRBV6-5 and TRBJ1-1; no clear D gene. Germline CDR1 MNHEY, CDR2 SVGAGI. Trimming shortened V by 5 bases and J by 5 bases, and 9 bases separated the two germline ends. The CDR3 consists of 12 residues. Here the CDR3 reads CASSRGGTEAFF. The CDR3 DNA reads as TGTGCCAGCAGTCGTGGAGGGACTGAAGCTTTCTTT.

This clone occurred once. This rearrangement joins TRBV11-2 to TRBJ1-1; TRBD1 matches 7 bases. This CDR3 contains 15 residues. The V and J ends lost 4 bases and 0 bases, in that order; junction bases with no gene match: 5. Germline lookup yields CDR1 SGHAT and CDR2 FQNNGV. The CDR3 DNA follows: TGTGCCAGCAGCTCCAGGGGGGACATGAACACTGAAGCTTTCTTT. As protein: CASSSRGDMNTEAFF.